The source of this TCR beta chain is a study of cytomegalovirus exposure and HLA in healthy donors. Study-level results: Per a prior analysis, the majority of TCR beta V segments were productive roughly 87% or roughly 30% of the time. A later analysis showed that HLA-associated TCR beta chains had undergone more clonal expansion than equally common others.

60 Vbeta and 13 Jbeta primers were used in PCR. Here immunoSEQ multiplex PCR was the method, and the copy in TCRdb shows in-frame clones only, minus some. Among about 150,000 clones listed, about three quarters were seen once. With regard to this clone: Its antigen is not known.

The CDR3 sequence is 12 residues long. CDR1 and CDR2 from the germline V gene are MDHEN and SYDVKM. V lost 5 bases, J lost 3 bases, and 8 bases lay in between. This receptor was taken from a young man in good health and CMV-seronegative. Sequencing input: PBMCs. The rearrangement joins TRBV28 to TRBJ2-7; tentative D call: TRBD2 (6 bases). This CDR3 reads CASSRDFYEQYF. Written as DNA, the CDR3 is TGTGCCAGCAGTAGGGACTTCTACGAGCAGTACTTC.